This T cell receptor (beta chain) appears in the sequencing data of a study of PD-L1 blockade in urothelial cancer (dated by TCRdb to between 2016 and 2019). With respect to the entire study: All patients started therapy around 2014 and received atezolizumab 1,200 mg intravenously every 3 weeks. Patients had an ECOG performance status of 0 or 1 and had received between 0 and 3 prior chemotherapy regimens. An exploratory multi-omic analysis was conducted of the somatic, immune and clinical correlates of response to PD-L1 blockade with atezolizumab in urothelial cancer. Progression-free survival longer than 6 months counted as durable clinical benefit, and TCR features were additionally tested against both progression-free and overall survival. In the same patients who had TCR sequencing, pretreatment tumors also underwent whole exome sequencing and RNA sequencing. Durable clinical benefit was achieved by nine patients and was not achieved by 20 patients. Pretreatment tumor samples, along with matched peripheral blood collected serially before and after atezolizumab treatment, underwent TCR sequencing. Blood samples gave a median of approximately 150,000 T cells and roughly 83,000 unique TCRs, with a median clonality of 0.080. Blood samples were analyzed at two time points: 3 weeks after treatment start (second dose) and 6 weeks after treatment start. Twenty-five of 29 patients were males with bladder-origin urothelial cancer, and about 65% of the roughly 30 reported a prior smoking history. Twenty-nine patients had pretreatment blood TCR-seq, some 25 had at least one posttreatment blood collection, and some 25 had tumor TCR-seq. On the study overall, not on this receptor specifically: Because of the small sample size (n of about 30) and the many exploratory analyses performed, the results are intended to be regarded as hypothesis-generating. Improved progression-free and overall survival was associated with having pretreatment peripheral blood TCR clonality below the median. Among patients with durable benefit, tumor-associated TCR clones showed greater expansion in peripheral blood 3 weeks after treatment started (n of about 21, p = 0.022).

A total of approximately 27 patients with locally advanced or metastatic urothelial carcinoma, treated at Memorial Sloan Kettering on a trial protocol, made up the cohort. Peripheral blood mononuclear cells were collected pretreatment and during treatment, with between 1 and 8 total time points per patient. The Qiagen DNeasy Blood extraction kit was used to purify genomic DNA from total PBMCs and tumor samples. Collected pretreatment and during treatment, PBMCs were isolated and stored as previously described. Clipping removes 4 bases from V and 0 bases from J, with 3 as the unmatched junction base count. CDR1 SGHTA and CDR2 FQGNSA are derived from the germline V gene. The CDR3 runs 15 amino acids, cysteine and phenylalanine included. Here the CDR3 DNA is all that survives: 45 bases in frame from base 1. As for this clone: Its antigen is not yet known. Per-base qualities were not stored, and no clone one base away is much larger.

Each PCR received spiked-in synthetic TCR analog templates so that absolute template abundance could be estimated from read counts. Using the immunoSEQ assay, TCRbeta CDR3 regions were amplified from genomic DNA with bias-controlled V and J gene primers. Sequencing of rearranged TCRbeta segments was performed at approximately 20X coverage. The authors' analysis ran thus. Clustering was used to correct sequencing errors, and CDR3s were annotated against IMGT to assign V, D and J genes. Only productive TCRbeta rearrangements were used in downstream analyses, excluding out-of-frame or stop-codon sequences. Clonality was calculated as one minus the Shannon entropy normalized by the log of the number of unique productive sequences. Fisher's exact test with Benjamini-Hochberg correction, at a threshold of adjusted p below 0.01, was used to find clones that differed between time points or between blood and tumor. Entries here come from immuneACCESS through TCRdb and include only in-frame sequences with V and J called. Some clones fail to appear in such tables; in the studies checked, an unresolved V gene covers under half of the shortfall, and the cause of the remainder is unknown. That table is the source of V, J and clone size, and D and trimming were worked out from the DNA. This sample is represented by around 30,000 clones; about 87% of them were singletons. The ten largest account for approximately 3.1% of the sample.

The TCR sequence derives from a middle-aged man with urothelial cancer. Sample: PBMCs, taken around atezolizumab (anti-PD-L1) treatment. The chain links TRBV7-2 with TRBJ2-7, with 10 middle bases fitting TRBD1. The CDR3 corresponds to CASSSRTGGSYEQYF. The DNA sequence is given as TGTGCCAGCAGCTCAAGGACAGGGGGCTCCTACGAGCAGTACTTC.